This entry concerns a single T cell receptor beta chain. The data are from a study of cytomegalovirus exposure and HLA in healthy donors. Unmatched junction bases numbered 0, after V lost 4 bases and J lost 4 bases. From germline, CDR1 is MNHEY and CDR2 SMNVEV (reference sequence). The CDR3 is made up of 13 amino acids. PCR was performed using 60 Vbeta and 13 Jbeta primers. TCRdb keeps only in-frame clones here, not all; method: immunoSEQ multiplex PCR. In the table there are about 120,000 clones, approximately 15% of which are singletons. The specimen sequenced was PBMCs. This clonotype was obtained from a woman between 18 and 29 years old in good health and CMV-seronegative. The genes are TRBV27 and TRBJ1-1, with 10 bases that match TRBD1. CDR3 sequence: CASSWTGGTEAFF. CDR3 nucleotide sequence: TGTGCCAGCAGTTGGACAGGGGGCACTGAAGCTTTCTTT.